The 10 T cell receptor beta chains in this list originate from one sample, sequenced in a study of T-cell memory formation after mild COVID-19. Via MiXCR, TCRdb re-called the 5' RACE reads, giving one row per CDR3 protein. The sample has 220,000 or so distinct CDR3 sequences, about 9.2% seen once. The sample was PBMCs or a T cell subset sorted from them (not recorded which). Source of these receptors: a man younger than 35 who had mild COVID-19 (a few samples of this study predate the infection). Cell type and time point are not known.

The table lists this clonotype with a few counts. The V and J genes are TRBV18 and TRBJ1-6; D remains ambiguous. The CDR3 has 15 amino acids. Trimming took off 3 bases at V and 7 bases at J, with 13 bases between the two ends. Germline V gene sequence: CDR1 KGHSH, CDR2 LQKENI. CDR3: CASSPAEHVNSPLHF. The CDR3 DNA reads as TGTGCCAGCTCACCGGCCGAACACGTAAATTCACCCCTCCACTTT.

The chain joins TRBV5-4 to TRBJ2-5; TRBD1 matches at 10 bases. This CDR3 region has 14 residues. Germline values: CDR1 SGHNT, CDR2 YYREEE (reference sequence). V was pared by 2 bases and J by 5 bases, with 3 bases of the junction left unmatched. The CDR3 sequence is CASSFGTGEETQYF. CDR3 DNA sequence: TGTGCCAGCAGCTTCGGGACAGGGGAGGAGACCCAGTACTTC.

In its sample, this clonotype was seen many times. The rearrangement uses TRBV7-2 and TRBJ2-1; 10 bases fit TRBD1. The CDR3 runs to 16 residues. Germline trimming cut 4 bases from V and 4 bases from J; bases unmatched to any gene: 7. CDR1 and CDR2 (germline): SGHTA, FQGNSA. The CDR3 coding sequence is TGTGCCAGCAGCTCCCAGGGGACAGGGGATTACAATGAGCAGTTCTTC. Amino acid sequence: CASSSQGTGDYNEQFF.

This clonotype showed up just a few times. V and J are TRBV5-1 and TRBJ2-5, with D unclear. Germline CDR1 and CDR2: SGHRS and YFSETQ. The CDR3 is 13 residues long. Trimming pared 2 bases from V and 5 bases from J, leaving 10 bases between. The CDR3 DNA sequence: TGCGCCAGCAGCTTTGCCGCCAGGGAGACCCAGTACTTC. It is translated as CASSFAARETQYF.

This clonotype has just a few counts. V gene TRBV4-2 combines with J gene TRBJ2-2; D gene ambiguous. The CDR3 totals 16 residues. Between the trimmed V and J ends, which lost 0 bases and 3 bases, there was a span of 11 bases. Germline CDR1 is LGHNA and CDR2 is YNFKEQ. CDR3 DNA sequence: TGTGCCAGCAGCCAAGAGCGGAACCTTTACACCGGGGAGCTGTTTTTT. It yields the protein CASSQERNLYTGELFF.

This clonotype was detected a few times. The chain combines TRBV7-8 with TRBJ2-7; D not certain. V shed 2 bases and J shed 3 bases, with 8 bases lying between them. The CDR3 has 13 amino acids. Per germline, CDR1 SGHVS and CDR2 FQNEAQ. The CDR3 protein is CASSLLRDYEQYF. The DNA of the CDR3 is TGTGCCAGCAGCTTATTAAGGGACTACGAGCAGTACTTC.

This chain links TRBV27 with TRBJ2-3; 10 bases fit TRBD1. The CDR3 is 16 residues long. Germline V lookup: CDR1 MNHEY, CDR2 SMNVEV (reference sequence). J lost 2 bases, V lost 6 bases, and 8 bases had no gene match. The chain's CDR3 is CASSNDRGLFTDTQYF. In DNA, the CDR3 is TGTGCCAGCAGCAACGACAGGGGGCTGTTCACAGATACGCAGTATTTT.

This clonotype was detected ten times or more. The chain is built from TRBV5-4 and TRBJ2-1; perhaps D is TRBD1 or TRBD2 (5 bases each). V was cut by 4 bases and J by 0 bases, with 11 bases left in between. Germline lookup yields CDR1 SGHNT and CDR2 YYREEE (reference sequence). The CDR3 extends over 15 amino acids. The CDR3 coding sequence is TGTGCCAGCAGCCTCGGGACCGGCTCCTACAATGAGCAGTTCTTC. It is translated as CASSLGTGSYNEQFF.

The V call is TRBV29-1, the J call TRBJ1-1, with D maybe TRBD1 (6 bases). CDR1 is SQVTM and CDR2 is ANQGSEA in the germline V gene. The CDR3 is 11 residues long. V was trimmed by 2 bases and J by 5 bases, leaving 6 bases between them. This chain's CDR3 is CSVEQGTEAFF. The CDR3 DNA reads TGCAGCGTTGAACAGGGGACTGAAGCTTTCTTT.

The rearrangement joins TRBV28 to TRBJ2-7, with D unresolved. Trimming pared 3 bases from V and 5 bases from J, leaving 5 bases between. In germline, CDR1 is MDHEN, CDR2 SYDVKM. The CDR3 is made up of 11 amino acids. CDR3: CASSFANEQYV. The CDR3 DNA is TGTGCCAGCAGTTTTGCCAACGAGCAGTACGTC.